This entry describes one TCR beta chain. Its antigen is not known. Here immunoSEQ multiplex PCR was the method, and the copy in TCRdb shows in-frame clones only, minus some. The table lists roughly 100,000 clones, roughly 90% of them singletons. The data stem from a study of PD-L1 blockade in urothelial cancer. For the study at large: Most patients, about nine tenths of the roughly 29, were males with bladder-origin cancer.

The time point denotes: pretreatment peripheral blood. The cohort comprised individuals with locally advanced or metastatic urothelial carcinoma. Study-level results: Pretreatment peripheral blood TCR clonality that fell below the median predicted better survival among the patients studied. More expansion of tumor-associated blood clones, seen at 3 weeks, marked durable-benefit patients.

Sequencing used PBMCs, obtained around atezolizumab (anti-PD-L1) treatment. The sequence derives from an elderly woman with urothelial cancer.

CDR3: CASRGREGYNEQFF. CDR3 sequence (DNA): TGTGCCAGCAGAGGGCGGGAGGGTTACAATGAGCAGTTCTTC. V is TRBV6-1 and J is TRBJ2-1, with 9 nucleotides matching TRBD2. Unmatched junction bases numbered 4, after V lost 6 bases and J lost 4 bases. The CDR3 consists of 14 residues. Germline V lookup: CDR1 MNHNS, CDR2 SASEGT.